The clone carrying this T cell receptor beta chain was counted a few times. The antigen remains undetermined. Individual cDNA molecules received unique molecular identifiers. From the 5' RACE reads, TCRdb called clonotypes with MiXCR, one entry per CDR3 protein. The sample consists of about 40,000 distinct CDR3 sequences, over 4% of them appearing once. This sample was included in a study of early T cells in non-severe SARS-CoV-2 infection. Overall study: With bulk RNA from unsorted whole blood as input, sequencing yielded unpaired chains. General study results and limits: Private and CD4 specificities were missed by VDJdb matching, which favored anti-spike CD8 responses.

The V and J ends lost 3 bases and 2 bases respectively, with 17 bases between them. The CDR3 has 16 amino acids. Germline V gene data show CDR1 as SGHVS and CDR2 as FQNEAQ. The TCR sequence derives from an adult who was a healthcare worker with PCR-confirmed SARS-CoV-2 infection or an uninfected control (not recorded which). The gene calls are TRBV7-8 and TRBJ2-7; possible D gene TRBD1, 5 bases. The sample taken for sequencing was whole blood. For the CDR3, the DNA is TGTGCCAGCAGCTTGGTCATCAGGGCAGGGACCTACGAGCAGTACTTC. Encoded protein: CASSLVIRAGTYEQYF.